This T cell receptor (beta chain) was sequenced for a study of Ad26.COV2.S vaccination and SARS-CoV-2 variants. The CDR3 contains 14 residues. Looked up from germline, CDR1 is SGHTA and CDR2 is FQGNSA. V shed 5 bases and J shed 4 bases, with 14 bases lying between them. TCRdb keeps only in-frame clones here, not all; method: immunoSEQ multiplex PCR. The sample contains 300,000 to 400,000 clones, 80% to 90% of which appear only once. The sample's treatment: over 15 received Ad26.COV2.S at low or high dose, single or two shots; roughly five received placebo; per-sample allocation not given. Sampling was done on day 63 after the first vaccine or placebo injection.

The source of this sequence is a person aged 18-65 years who received the Ad26.COV2.S COVID-19 vaccine or a placebo. The rearrangement links TRBV7-2 to TRBJ1-2, with no clear D. The sample here was peripheral blood, taken in a trial of Ad26.COV2.S vaccine versus placebo. CDR3 protein: CASSRGGSSYGYTF. CDR3 bases: TGTGCCAGCAGCCGTGGAGGGTCTTCCTATGGCTACACCTTC.